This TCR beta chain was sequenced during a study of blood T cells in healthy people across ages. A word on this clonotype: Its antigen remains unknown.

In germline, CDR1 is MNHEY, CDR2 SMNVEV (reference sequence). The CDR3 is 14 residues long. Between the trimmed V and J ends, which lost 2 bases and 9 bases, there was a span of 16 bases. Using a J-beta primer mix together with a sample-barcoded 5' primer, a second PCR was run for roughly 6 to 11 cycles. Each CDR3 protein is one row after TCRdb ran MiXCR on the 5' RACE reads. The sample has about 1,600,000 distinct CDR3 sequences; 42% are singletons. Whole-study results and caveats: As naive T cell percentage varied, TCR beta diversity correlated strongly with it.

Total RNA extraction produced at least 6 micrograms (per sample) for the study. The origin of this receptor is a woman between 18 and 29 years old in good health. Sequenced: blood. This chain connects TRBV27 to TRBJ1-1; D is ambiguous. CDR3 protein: CASSLAVGSGQAFF. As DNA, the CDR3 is TGTGCCAGCAGTTTAGCAGTGGGGTCAGGTCAAGCTTTCTTT.